In its sample, the clone carrying this T cell receptor (beta chain) was seen many times. The antigen is unknown. CDR1 is SNHLY, CDR2 FYNNEI, per germline. The CDR3 has 14 residues. Deletions cut 4 bases from V and 0 bases from J, with 7 bases between. The source of the sample is a study of regulatory T cells in long-lasting Graves disease. Whole-study findings and limits: Sampling was limited to peripheral blood rather than thyroid tissue.

Time point described: newly diagnosed GD, antithyroid drugs for less than 3 months. Extracted PBMC RNA gave rise to the TCR library. An endocrinology department in Xi'an, China, recruited the patients. Libraries of TCR beta came from iRepertoire HTBI primers plus Arm-PCR of CDR3 regions. TCRdb redid the calling of the multiplex PCR reads with MiXCR, one entry per CDR3 protein. The sample consists of about 620,000 distinct CDR3 sequences, roughly 15% of them appearing once. The same data also contributed to another study, on T cells in Graves' hyperthyroidism and ophthalmopathy. That report adds: Calling Graves' hyperthyroidism stable meant ophthalmopathy did not progress within 18 months. Ophthalmopathy could be told apart from stable hyperthyroidism with a 13 V-J model.

The sequence derives from a woman between 25 and 40 years old with Graves disease. The chain couples TRBV2 to TRBJ1-5; unclear D gene. This specimen was peripheral blood mononuclear cells (PBMCs), taken at new diagnosis, from a patient treated with antithyroid drugs. DNA for the CDR3: TGTGCCAGCAGTGGCAGGAATAGCAATCAGCCCCAGCATTTT. Translated: CASSGRNSNQPQHF. The whole variable domain, filled in from reference TRBV2 and TRBJ1-5, reads EPEVTQTPSHQVTQMGQEVILRCVPISNHLYFYWYRQILGQKVEFLVSFYNNEISEKSEIFDDQFSVERPDGSNFTLKIRSTKLEDSAMYFCASSGRNSNQPQHFGDGTRLSIL.